These 26 T cell receptor beta chains were sequenced from one sample in a study of blood T cell repertoires in COVID-19 (dated by TCRdb to the early 2020s). Library preparation employed the immunoSEQ multiplex PCR assay. This immuneACCESS table, as held by TCRdb, lists in-frame sequences with V and J called but not all clones. Of the missing ones, under half trace to an unresolved V gene in checked studies; the others have no known cause. The sample yields roughly 500,000 clones; 88% were counted once. The ten largest clonotypes hold around 1.9% of the sample. Sequencing was done on a sample of PBMCs or T cells enriched from blood (not recorded which). The receptor source for this set is a woman aged 40 to 50 who had recovered from COVID-19.

The chain uses TRBV19 and TRBJ2-5, with TRBD2 matching over 16 bases. The CDR3 length is 15 residues. In germline, CDR1 is LNHDA, CDR2 SQIVND (reference sequence). Trimming at V came to 8 bases and at J to 3 bases, leaving 3 bases not matched to a gene. In nucleotides, the CDR3 is TGTGCCAGTTGGGGACTAGCGGGGGGGAAAGAGACCCAGTACTTC. Amino acids: CASWGLAGGKETQYF.

This chain connects TRBV14 to TRBJ2-7; 11 bases are a match to TRBD1. The CDR3 is 17 residues long. Germline lookup yields CDR1 SGHDN and CDR2 FVKESK. Trimming cost V 4 bases and J 3 bases; bases outside gene matches: 11. This CDR3 reads CASSLQFGTGGNYEQYF. As DNA, the CDR3 is TGTGCCAGCAGCCTACAATTCGGGACAGGGGGAAACTACGAGCAGTACTTC. Full variable domain (remainder filled in from reference TRBV14 and TRBJ2-7): EAGVTQFPSHSVIEKGQTVTLRCDPISGHDNLYWYRRVMGKEIKFLLHFVKESKQDESGMPNNRFLAERTGGTYSTLKVQPAELEDSGVYFCASSLQFGTGGNYEQYFGPGTRLTVT.

This clone was seen only once. CDR3 nucleotide sequence: TGTGCCATCCAACCCTCGCAGGACACTGAAGCTTTCTTT. Protein sequence: CAIQPSQDTEAFF. This chain connects TRBV2 to TRBJ1-1, with D unresolved. The V gene's germline CDR1 is SNHLY and CDR2 FYNNEI. The V end was cut by 10 bases, the J end by 3 bases, with 15 bases between. The CDR3 runs to 13 residues.

The chain is built from TRBV6-2 or TRBV6-3 and TRBJ2-4, with 7 bases fitting TRBD2. The junction had 1 base not matched to a gene; V was cut back by 2 bases and J by 3 bases. The CDR3 runs to 14 residues. The germline V gene encodes CDR1 MNHEY and CDR2 SVGEGT. The CDR3 coding sequence is TGTGCCAGCAGTTACGCGGGGGACAAAAACATTCAGTACTTC. This encodes CASSYAGDKNIQYF.

The rearrangement joins TRBV7-2 to TRBJ2-3; D perhaps matches TRBD2 (6 bases). Germline V gene lookup returns CDR1 SGHTA and CDR2 FQGNSA. The CDR3 covers 17 residues. Trimming pared 1 base from V and 0 bases from J, leaving 14 bases between. CDR3 sequence (DNA): TGTGCCAGCAGCTTAGGGGGACTGGGAACAAGCACAGATACGCAGTATTTT. It specifies CASSLGGLGTSTDTQYF.

A few counts support this clone. The V call is TRBV5-4, the J call TRBJ1-2, with a weak D call TRBD1 (6 bases). This CDR3 region has 12 residues. Germline lookup yields CDR1 SGHNT and CDR2 YYREEE (reference sequence). V was clipped by 4 bases and J by 3 bases, with 7 bases between them. Here the CDR3 DNA reads TGTGCCAGCAGCCGGACAGACTATGGCTACACCTTC. It translates to CASSRTDYGYTF.

This chain joins TRBV6-5 and TRBJ1-1; the match to TRBD1 covers 7 bases. This CDR3 region has 14 residues. Losses at the gene ends were 8 bases for V and 4 bases for J; bases not matched to a gene: 10. Looked up from germline, CDR1 is MNHEY and CDR2 is SVGAGI. The CDR3 nucleotides read TGTGCCAGCGGACAGGTAGGGCCGGGCACTGAAGCTTTCTTT. The encoded protein is CASGQVGPGTEAFF.

The chain joins TRBV20-1 to TRBJ1-2; D is perhaps TRBD1 (6 bases). Trimming shortened V by 7 bases and J by 5 bases, and 11 bases separated the two germline ends. This CDR3 region has 11 residues. In germline, CDR1 is DFQATT, CDR2 SNEGSKA (reference sequence). This CDR3 reads CSVNREYGYTF. The CDR3, as DNA: TGCAGTGTTAACAGGGAGTATGGCTACACCTTC.

The rearrangement uses TRBV29-1 and TRBJ1-6; TRBD1 agrees at 9 bases. Germline CDR1 reads SQVTM; CDR2 reads ANQGSEA. The CDR3 spans 14 residues. Trimming at V came to 6 bases and at J to 8 bases, leaving 8 bases not matched to a gene. The CDR3 region is CSVNRDRVYSPLHF. CDR3 nucleotide sequence: TGCAGCGTGAACCGGGACAGGGTTTATTCACCCCTCCACTTT.

This clone was seen only a few times. The chain links TRBV6-5 to TRBJ2-7, with D possibly TRBD2 on 5 matching bases. Germline V gene sequence: CDR1 MNHEY, CDR2 SVGAGI. With 4 bases removed from V and 3 bases from J, the gap between germline ends came to 13 bases. The CDR3 has 14 amino acids. CDR3 in DNA: TGTGCCAGCAGTTTGTCCCGGGATATCTACGAGCAGTACTTC. This encodes CASSLSRDIYEQYF.

This chain uses TRBV5-1 with TRBJ1-3; a possible D gene is TRBD1 (6 bases). V was shortened by 5 bases and J by 0 bases, with 12 bases between the two germline ends. Germline V lookup: CDR1 SGHRS, CDR2 YFSETQ. The CDR3 runs 15 residues. The CDR3 DNA sequence: TGCGCCAGCAGGAAGGGGGTAAGCTCTGGAAACACCATATATTTT. It specifies CASRKGVSSGNTIYF.

A remark on this clone: Distinct nucleotide sequences in the sample also encode this CDR3. The V gene is TRBV7-9, the J gene TRBJ1-1; 7 bases are shared with TRBD1. CDR3 length: 14 amino acids. Unmatched junction bases numbered 6, after V lost 6 bases and J lost 2 bases. Germline V gene sequence: CDR1 SEHNR, CDR2 FQNEAQ (reference sequence). CDR3 sequence (DNA): TGTGCCAGCAGTTTGGGACAGCTCAACACTGAAGCTTTCTTT. It specifies CASSLGQLNTEAFF.

This chain links TRBV19 with TRBJ1-1, with D possibly being TRBD1 (5 bases). CDR3 size: 17 residues. The V gene lost 1 base and the J gene lost 4 bases, with 19 bases spanning the gap. CDR1 is LNHDA and CDR2 is SQIVND in the germline V gene (reference sequence). The CDR3 DNA reads as TGTGCCAGTAGTATAGCCTCAGGACATCGGATTGGCACTGAAGCTTTCTTT. Translating it yields CASSIASGHRIGTEAFF.

The chain recombines TRBV19 with TRBJ1-5; no reliable D call. V lost 5 bases, J lost 3 bases, and 11 bases lay in between. CDR1 and CDR2 from the germline V gene are LNHDA and SQIVND (reference sequence). The CDR3 spans 14 residues. The CDR3 reads CASSPPTHNQPQHF. The CDR3 coding sequence is TGTGCCAGTAGTCCCCCCACACACAATCAGCCCCAGCATTTT.

The V call is TRBV5-4, the J call TRBJ2-7, with 10 bases matching TRBD2. CDR3 length: 14 amino acids. Losses at the gene ends were 7 bases for V and 0 bases for J; bases not matched to a gene: 4. Germline assignment: CDR1 SGHNT and CDR2 YYREEE (reference sequence). The CDR3 region has the DNA TGTGCCAGCGGAACTAGCGGGAACTCCTACGAGCAGTACTTC. Amino acid sequence: CASGTSGNSYEQYF.

The chain joins TRBV6-5 to TRBJ1-4; 9 nucleotides align to TRBD1. With V trimmed by 2 bases and J by 5 bases, 6 bases remained unmatched. CDR1 is MNHEY and CDR2 is SVGAGI in the germline V gene. This CDR3 contains 16 residues. The chain's CDR3 is CASSYGLGQGNEKLFF. In DNA, the CDR3 is TGTGCCAGCAGTTACGGCTTGGGACAGGGAAATGAAAAACTGTTTTTT.

The chain links TRBV19 to TRBJ2-3; 11 positions match TRBD1. Germline V lookup: CDR1 LNHDA, CDR2 SQIVND (reference sequence). V lost 7 bases, J lost 3 bases, and 9 bases stayed unmatched. There are 16 residues in the CDR3. The CDR3 region is CASNPTGDRGTDTQYF. The CDR3 nucleotides read TGTGCCAGTAACCCGACCGGGGACAGGGGGACAGATACGCAGTATTTT.

The rearrangement joins TRBV5-1 to TRBJ1-5; D is possibly TRBD1 (5 bases). CDR1 SGHRS and CDR2 YFSETQ come from the germline V gene. The V and J ends lost 5 bases and 7 bases respectively, with 19 bases between them. This CDR3 is built from 15 residues. The DNA for the CDR3 is TGCGCCAGCAGAGACCGACCAGGGTTAGGCCAGCCCCAGCATTTT. This sequence encodes CASRDRPGLGQPQHF.

CDR3 DNA: TGTGCCAGCAGCCAACTACAGGGGGTAGGTGGCTACACCTTC. Encoded protein: CASSQLQGVGGYTF. This chain uses TRBV9 with TRBJ1-2; 8 bases fit TRBD1. From germline, CDR1 is SGDLS and CDR2 YYNGEE. This CDR3 is built from 14 residues. The junction had 9 bases not matched to a gene; V was cut back by 4 bases and J by 7 bases.

This chain connects TRBV10-2 to TRBJ1-1; TRBD1 matches 8 bases. Trimming removed 6 bases from V and 3 bases from J; junction bases left unmatched: 9. The CDR3 is 15 residues long. Germline CDR1 is WSHSY and CDR2 is SAAADI. The CDR3 coding sequence is TGCGCCAGCAGAGATGCAGGGGGCGCCTACACTGAAGCTTTCTTT. Translating gives CASRDAGGAYTEAFF.

The chain is built from TRBV5-8 and TRBJ1-5; 7 nucleotides line up with TRBD1. The CDR3 runs 13 residues. The germline V gene encodes CDR1 SGHTS and CDR2 YDEGEE. V dropped 3 bases and J dropped 4; count of bases not matched to a gene: 1. CDR3 sequence reads: CASSSRGNQPQHF. DNA of the CDR3: TGTGCCAGCAGCTCCAGGGGGAATCAGCCCCAGCATTTT.

The CDR3 region has the DNA TGTGCCAGCTCACCGGTCCTATCTGAAGCTTTCTTT. This codes for CASSPVLSEAFF. This chain connects TRBV18 to TRBJ1-1; no reliable D call. The germline V and J ends were trimmed by 3 bases and 6 bases, with 8 bases remaining between them. In germline, CDR1 is KGHSH, CDR2 LQKENI. The CDR3 has 12 amino acids.

The chain is built from TRBV6-5 and TRBJ2-1, with D maybe TRBD2 (6 bases). This CDR3 comprises 15 residues. The germline V gene has CDR1 MNHEY and CDR2 SVGAGI. Trimming shortened V by 7 bases and J by 6 bases, and 19 bases separated the two germline ends. The CDR3 nucleotides read TGTGCCAGCACCCGCTTGATGACTAGTGGCAATGAGCAGTTCTTC. Translated: CASTRLMTSGNEQFF.

The chain employs TRBV10-1 and TRBJ2-7, with 10 bases matching TRBD2. Germline V lookup: CDR1 WNHNN, CDR2 SYGVQD (reference sequence). This CDR3 comprises 13 residues. J was trimmed by 5 bases and V by 5 bases; bases with no gene match: 3. As DNA, the CDR3 is TGCGCCAGCAGTCCTAGCGGGAGTCACGAGCAGTACTTC. It is translated as CASSPSGSHEQYF.

This chain joins TRBV5-1 and TRBJ1-2; D call uncertain. The germline CDR1 and CDR2 sequences are SGHRS and YFSETQ. The V end lost 0 bases, the J end lost 7 bases, and 4 bases lay between the germline ends. This CDR3 comprises 11 residues. This CDR3 is CASSLDGGYTF. The CDR3 DNA follows: TGCGCCAGCAGCTTGGACGGTGGCTACACCTTC.

The chain carries TRBV6-5 and TRBJ1-2; D is undetermined. Germline V CDR1 and CDR2: MNHEY, SVGAGI. V was pared by 4 bases and J by 6 bases, with 12 bases between. The CDR3 is 13 residues long. For the CDR3, the DNA is TGTGCCAGCAGTTCAAACAACCTTGATGGCTACACCTTC. Translating it yields CASSSNNLDGYTF.